This section outlines one T cell receptor beta chain sequence together with its context. The record originates from a study of control samples from healthy donors and cancer patients. Profiled with immunoSEQ multiplex PCR; TCRdb holds only in-frame clones, not every one. Among approximately 59,000 clones listed, 87% were seen once. Germline V gene data show CDR1 as SGHNT and CDR2 as YYREEE (reference sequence). V was cut by 2 bases and J by 2 bases, with 9 bases left in between. CDR3 length: 14 amino acids. The origin of this receptor is a woman aged 55-69 years with lung cancer. The sequencing sample was made of PBMCs. V and J are TRBV5-4 and TRBJ2-3; TRBD2 is a possible D gene (5 bases). CDR3 in amino acids: CASSLPRATDTQYF. CDR3 sequence (DNA): TGTGCCAGCAGCTTACCGAGGGCCACAGATACGCAGTATTTT.